These T cell receptor beta chains were read from a single sample in a study of shared clonotypes between healthy human individuals. TCRdb's copy holds only in-frame clones and misses some; the assay was immunoSEQ multiplex PCR. The data hold about 2.2 million clones, with 90% to 95% observed a single time. Specimen: naive CD8+ T cells from PBMCs. The receptors stem from a man aged 18 to 30 in good health. Some clones in this sample may be carry-over from other donors' samples. Each CDR3 is given with its conserved first and last residue. Fields, in order: CDR3 protein, CDR3 DNA, V gene, J gene, D gene, CDR3 length, clone size. D genes are given only for firm matches. For some rows the clone size is stated as once, few or many, or as a class when expanded; others skip it.

CDR3 protein: CASSILAGGSTDTQYF; CDR3 DNA: TGTGCCAGCAGCATACTAGCGGGAGGGAGCACAGATACGCAGTATTTT; V gene: TRBV13; J gene: TRBJ2-3; D gene: TRBD2; CDR3 length: 16; clone size: NA
CDR3 protein: CASTSGRYRRTQYF; CDR3 DNA: TGTGCCAGCACTAGCGGGAGGTACCGGAGAACGCAGTATTTT; V gene: TRBV27; J gene: TRBJ2-3; D gene: TRBD2; CDR3 length: 14; clone size: NA
CDR3 protein: CASRYATDTQYF; CDR3 DNA: TGTGCCAGCAGATATGCCACAGATACGCAGTATTTT; V gene: TRBV7-9; J gene: TRBJ2-3; D gene: NA; CDR3 length: 12; clone size: NA
CDR3 protein: CASSIGARAASYEQYF; CDR3 DNA: TGTGCCAGTAGTATAGGGGCCCGTGCAGCATCCTACGAGCAGTACTTC; V gene: TRBV19; J gene: TRBJ2-7; D gene: NA; CDR3 length: 16; clone size: NA
CDR3 protein: CASSHRGTSGSLANTGELFF; CDR3 DNA: TGTGCCAGCAGCCATCGGGGGACTAGCGGGAGTCTCGCGAACACCGGGGAGCTGTTTTTT; V gene: TRBV27; J gene: TRBJ2-2; D gene: TRBD2; CDR3 length: 20; clone size: NA
CDR3 protein: CASSRQPGHSRAYNEQFF; CDR3 DNA: TGCGCCAGCAGCCGCCAACCGGGACATTCCCGGGCCTACAATGAGCAGTTCTTC; V gene: TRBV4-3; J gene: TRBJ2-1; D gene: NA; CDR3 length: 18; clone size: NA
CDR3 protein: CASAGRGKPQHF; CDR3 DNA: TGTGCCAGCGCCGGGAGGGGAAAGCCCCAGCATTTT; V gene: TRBV28; J gene: TRBJ1-5; D gene: NA; CDR3 length: 12; clone size: NA
CDR3 protein: CATPVGFGGAANTGELFF; CDR3 DNA: TGTGCCACTCCGGTCGGTTTTGGGGGCGCCGCGAACACCGGGGAGCTGTTTTTT; V gene: TRBV7-9; J gene: TRBJ2-2; D gene: NA; CDR3 length: 18; clone size: NA
CDR3 protein: CASSLAVSSYEQYF; CDR3 DNA: TGTGCCAGCAGCTTAGCGGTAAGCTCCTACGAGCAGTACTTC; V gene: TRBV11-1; J gene: TRBJ2-7; D gene: NA; CDR3 length: 14; clone size: NA
CDR3 protein: CASSLDRGSGHEQYF; CDR3 DNA: TGTGCCAGCAGCTTAGATCGCGGGAGTGGCCACGAGCAGTACTTC; V gene: TRBV11-2; J gene: TRBJ2-7; D gene: TRBD2; CDR3 length: 15; clone size: NA
CDR3 protein: CASRRVRPDTQYF; CDR3 DNA: TGTGCCAGCAGACGGGTCCGGCCAGATACGCAGTATTTT; V gene: TRBV2; J gene: TRBJ2-3; D gene: NA; CDR3 length: 13; clone size: once
CDR3 protein: CASSLWGSPSINEQFF; CDR3 DNA: TGTGCCAGCAGCTTATGGGGTTCACCTTCCATTAATGAGCAGTTCTTC; V gene: TRBV7-6; J gene: TRBJ2-1; D gene: NA; CDR3 length: 16; clone size: NA
CDR3 protein: CASSFPRDGKKETQYF; CDR3 DNA: TGTGCCAGCAGCTTTCCCCGGGACGGTAAAAAAGAGACCCAGTACTTC; V gene: TRBV7-9; J gene: TRBJ2-5; D gene: NA; CDR3 length: 16; clone size: NA
CDR3 protein: CASSPVIGGEQFF; CDR3 DNA: TGTGCCAGCTCACCGGTAATAGGAGGGGAGCAGTTCTTC; V gene: TRBV18; J gene: TRBJ2-1; D gene: NA; CDR3 length: 13; clone size: NA
CDR3 protein: CASSIGFPGQTDNKSGNTIYF; CDR3 DNA: TGTGCCAGTAGTATAGGGTTTCCGGGACAGACCGATAATAAATCTGGAAACACCATATATTTT; V gene: TRBV19; J gene: TRBJ1-3; D gene: TRBD1; CDR3 length: 21; clone size: NA
CDR3 protein: CASGRHVNTEAFF; CDR3 DNA: TGTGCCAGCGGACGCCACGTAAACACTGAAGCTTTCTTT; V gene: TRBV6-5; J gene: TRBJ1-1; D gene: NA; CDR3 length: 13; clone size: NA
CDR3 protein: CASSSGTGAYNEQFF; CDR3 DNA: TGTGCCAGCAGTTCGGGGACAGGGGCCTACAATGAGCAGTTCTTC; V gene: TRBV27; J gene: TRBJ2-1; D gene: TRBD1; CDR3 length: 15; clone size: NA
CDR3 protein: CASSPGTGALETQYF; CDR3 DNA: TGTGCCAGCAGCCCAGGGACAGGGGCGTTAGAGACCCAGTACTTC; V gene: TRBV7-8; J gene: TRBJ2-5; D gene: TRBD1; CDR3 length: 15; clone size: NA
CDR3 protein: CASSPNRVLNTGELFF; CDR3 DNA: TGTGCCAGCTCACCTAACCGGGTCCTAAACACCGGGGAGCTGTTTTTT; V gene: TRBV18; J gene: TRBJ2-2; D gene: NA; CDR3 length: 16; clone size: NA
CDR3 protein: CASSFPLRQGLYGYTF; CDR3 DNA: TGTGCCAGCAGTTTCCCCCTAAGACAGGGGCTCTATGGCTACACCTTC; V gene: TRBV28; J gene: TRBJ1-2; D gene: TRBD1; CDR3 length: 16; clone size: NA
CDR3 protein: CASNPAGVADTQYF; CDR3 DNA: TGTGCCAGCAACCCCGCGGGAGTCGCAGATACGCAGTATTTT; V gene: TRBV9; J gene: TRBJ2-3; D gene: TRBD2; CDR3 length: 14; clone size: NA
CDR3 protein: CASSQDPPGLNTEAFF; CDR3 DNA: TGCGCCAGCAGCCAAGACCCGCCAGGGTTGAACACTGAAGCTTTCTTT; V gene: TRBV4-1; J gene: TRBJ1-1; D gene: NA; CDR3 length: 16; clone size: NA
CDR3 protein: CASSTGQGNQPQHF; CDR3 DNA: TGTGCCAGCAGTACCGGACAGGGGAATCAGCCCCAGCATTTT; V gene: TRBV28; J gene: TRBJ1-5; D gene: TRBD1; CDR3 length: 14; clone size: few
CDR3 protein: CASITGSNQPQHF; CDR3 DNA: TGTGCCAGCATCACAGGGAGCAATCAGCCCCAGCATTTT; V gene: TRBV28; J gene: TRBJ1-5; D gene: NA; CDR3 length: 13; clone size: NA
CDR3 protein: CASTGPRGTGGKAQYF; CDR3 DNA: TGTGCCAGTACGGGCCCCCGAGGGACAGGGGGTAAAGCCCAGTACTTC; V gene: TRBV28; J gene: TRBJ2-5; D gene: TRBD1; CDR3 length: 16; clone size: NA
CDR3 protein: CASSKQVTYGYTF; CDR3 DNA: TGTGCCAGCAGTAAACAGGTTACCTATGGCTACACCTTC; V gene: TRBV7-9; J gene: TRBJ1-2; D gene: NA; CDR3 length: 13; clone size: NA
CDR3 protein: CASSLEGGGPYGYTF; CDR3 DNA: TGTGCCAGCAGCTTGGAGGGAGGTGGGCCCTATGGCTACACCTTC; V gene: TRBV7-9; J gene: TRBJ1-2; D gene: NA; CDR3 length: 15; clone size: NA
CDR3 protein: CASSPKGYEKLFF; CDR3 DNA: TGTGCCAGCAGCCCGAAGGGGTATGAAAAACTGTTTTTT; V gene: TRBV9; J gene: TRBJ1-4; D gene: NA; CDR3 length: 13; clone size: NA
CDR3 protein: CASSFRVGNSPLHF; CDR3 DNA: TGTGCCAGCAGTTTTCGGGTGGGGAATTCACCCCTCCACTTT; V gene: TRBV28; J gene: TRBJ1-6; D gene: NA; CDR3 length: 14; clone size: NA
CDR3 protein: CASSETQVAEAFF; CDR3 DNA: TGTGCCAGCAGCGAGACACAGGTCGCTGAAGCTTTCTTT; V gene: TRBV7-9; J gene: TRBJ1-1; D gene: NA; CDR3 length: 13; clone size: few
CDR3 protein: CASSSRRRASNEKLFF; CDR3 DNA: TGTGCCAGCAGCTCCCGCAGGAGAGCGTCTAATGAAAAACTGTTTTTT; V gene: TRBV13; J gene: TRBJ1-4; D gene: NA; CDR3 length: 16; clone size: NA
CDR3 protein: CASSVRAGGPSYNEQFF; CDR3 DNA: TGTGCCAGCAGCGTAAGGGCGGGAGGGCCCTCCTACAATGAGCAGTTCTTC; V gene: TRBV9; J gene: TRBJ2-1; D gene: TRBD2; CDR3 length: 17; clone size: NA
CDR3 protein: CASSQREETQYF; CDR3 DNA: TGTGCCAGCAGCCAAAGGGAAGAGACCCAGTACTTC; V gene: TRBV4-2; J gene: TRBJ2-5; D gene: NA; CDR3 length: 12; clone size: once
CDR3 protein: CASSDRSGTGSNQPQHF; CDR3 DNA: TGTGCCAGCAGTGACAGATCAGGGACAGGGAGCAATCAGCCCCAGCATTTT; V gene: TRBV2; J gene: TRBJ1-5; D gene: TRBD1; CDR3 length: 17; clone size: few
CDR3 protein: CASSNQPQHF; CDR3 DNA: TGTGCCAGCAGCAATCAGCCCCAGCATTTT; V gene: TRBV5-4; J gene: TRBJ1-5; D gene: NA; CDR3 length: 10; clone size: NA
CDR3 protein: CASSPFEGAENSPLHF; CDR3 DNA: TGTGCCAGCAGCCCCTTTGAAGGGGCGGAGAATTCACCCCTCCACTTT; V gene: TRBV9; J gene: TRBJ1-6; D gene: NA; CDR3 length: 16; clone size: NA
CDR3 protein: CASSFAGGSYNEQFF; CDR3 DNA: TGCGCCAGCAGCTTCGCGGGAGGCTCCTACAATGAGCAGTTCTTC; V gene: TRBV5-1; J gene: TRBJ2-1; D gene: TRBD2; CDR3 length: 15; clone size: once
CDR3 protein: CASSLTGFLRNEQYF; CDR3 DNA: TGTGCCAGCAGTTTGACAGGGTTCCTAAGGAACGAGCAGTACTTC; V gene: TRBV27; J gene: TRBJ2-7; D gene: TRBD1; CDR3 length: 15; clone size: NA
CDR3 protein: CASSYEGLAGTYEQYF; CDR3 DNA: TGTGCCAGCAGTTACGAGGGACTAGCGGGTACCTACGAGCAGTACTTC; V gene: TRBV6-5; J gene: TRBJ2-7; D gene: TRBD2; CDR3 length: 16; clone size: NA
CDR3 protein: CASSGTFQETQYF; CDR3 DNA: TGTGCCAGCTCCGGTACCTTTCAAGAGACCCAGTACTTC; V gene: TRBV18; J gene: TRBJ2-5; D gene: NA; CDR3 length: 13; clone size: NA
CDR3 protein: CSVVARGRPYEQYF; CDR3 DNA: TGCAGCGTTGTGGCCAGGGGAAGGCCCTACGAGCAGTACTTC; V gene: TRBV29-1; J gene: TRBJ2-7; D gene: NA; CDR3 length: 14; clone size: NA
CDR3 protein: CASSLGTGLDEQFF; CDR3 DNA: TGTGCCAGCAGCTTAGGGACAGGGCTGGATGAGCAGTTCTTC; V gene: TRBV7-3; J gene: TRBJ2-1; D gene: TRBD1; CDR3 length: 14; clone size: NA
CDR3 protein: CASSLEGQGELFF; CDR3 DNA: TGTGCCAGCAGCTTAGAGGGGCAGGGGGAGCTGTTTTTT; V gene: TRBV7-9; J gene: TRBJ2-2; D gene: NA; CDR3 length: 13; clone size: NA
CDR3 protein: CASSSRRDRGPRAKNIQYF; CDR3 DNA: TGTGCCAGCAGTTCGCGCCGGGACAGGGGGCCTCGGGCCAAAAACATTCAGTACTTC; V gene: TRBV28; J gene: TRBJ2-4; D gene: TRBD1; CDR3 length: 19; clone size: NA
CDR3 protein: CASSLGFSYEQYF; CDR3 DNA: TGTGCCAGCAGTTTGGGGTTCTCCTACGAGCAGTACTTC; V gene: TRBV28; J gene: TRBJ2-7; D gene: NA; CDR3 length: 13; clone size: NA
CDR3 protein: CASSLAWENTGELFF; CDR3 DNA: TGTGCCAGCAGCTTGGCATGGGAGAACACCGGGGAGCTGTTTTTT; V gene: TRBV5-4; J gene: TRBJ2-2; D gene: NA; CDR3 length: 15; clone size: NA
CDR3 protein: CASSHTRGTNYGYTF; CDR3 DNA: TGTGCCAGCAGCCACACAAGGGGGACTAACTATGGCTACACCTTC; V gene: TRBV5-6; J gene: TRBJ1-2; D gene: NA; CDR3 length: 15; clone size: NA
CDR3 protein: CASSPAAGEVQETQYF; CDR3 DNA: TGTGCCAGCAGTCCCGCGGCAGGGGAGGTCCAAGAGACCCAGTACTTC; V gene: TRBV27; J gene: TRBJ2-5; D gene: NA; CDR3 length: 16; clone size: NA
CDR3 protein: CASSMRVGPQAKNIQYF; CDR3 DNA: TGTGCCAGCAGCATGAGAGTGGGACCGCAAGCCAAAAACATTCAGTACTTC; V gene: TRBV7-2; J gene: TRBJ2-4; D gene: NA; CDR3 length: 17; clone size: NA
CDR3 protein: CASSFPGPSSYNEQFF; CDR3 DNA: TGCGCCAGCAGCTTTCCGGGACCAAGCTCCTACAATGAGCAGTTCTTC; V gene: TRBV5-1; J gene: TRBJ2-1; D gene: NA; CDR3 length: 16; clone size: NA
CDR3 protein: CASSLSGSYGYTF; CDR3 DNA: TGTGCCAGCAGCTTAAGTGGGAGCTATGGCTACACCTTC; V gene: TRBV7-2; J gene: TRBJ1-2; D gene: NA; CDR3 length: 13; clone size: NA
CDR3 protein: CASSVGDPPSGANVLTF; CDR3 DNA: TGTGCCAGCAGCGTAGGGGACCCGCCGTCTGGGGCCAACGTCCTGACTTTC; V gene: TRBV9; J gene: TRBJ2-6; D gene: NA; CDR3 length: 17; clone size: NA
CDR3 protein: CASILELAGERYNEQFF; CDR3 DNA: TGTGCCAGCATCCTGGAACTAGCGGGAGAGAGGTACAATGAGCAGTTCTTC; V gene: TRBV2; J gene: TRBJ2-1; D gene: TRBD2; CDR3 length: 17; clone size: NA